This T cell receptor beta chain stems from a study of T cells in localized non-small cell lung cancer. This clone has a handful of counts. Its antigen is unknown. Sequenced by immunoSEQ multiplex PCR; TCRdb stores in-frame clones only, minus some. The repertoire has about 1,100 clones, about a fifth of them found once; the top ten carry approximately 9.4%. Trimming left V 5 bases short and J 0 bases short, with 8 bases between. Per germline, CDR1 MNHGY and CDR2 SAAAGT. This CDR3 has 14 residues. Study-wide results and limits: Within adjacent lung there appeared a median about 54 of the top 100 tumor clones. As only one tumor region underwent sequencing, heterogeneity remains possible.

The chain recombines TRBV6-8 with TRBJ2-1, with D unclear. The sequence derives from an older female donor with stage I lung adenocarcinoma. This material consisted of normal lung tissue next to the tumor, taken before any cancer treatment. The CDR3 sequence: CASSPQYSYNEQFF. In DNA form, the CDR3 reads TGTGCCAGCAGTCCTCAGTACTCCTACAATGAGCAGTTCTTC.